This TCR beta chain was identified during a study of identical twins. Trimming left V 9 bases short and J 8 bases short, with 12 bases between. Germline CDR1 SNHLY, CDR2 FYNNEI. The CDR3 is made up of 11 amino acids. Broader study findings: For cord blood, abundant beta clonotypes had fewer insertions, unlike memory repertoires, which showed none.

One entry per CDR3 protein, called by TCRdb with MiXCR from the 5' RACE reads. The sample carries around 140,000 distinct CDR3 sequences, roughly 3.2% recorded once. The sample holds many counts of this clonotype. The target antigen is unknown. The material sequenced was memory T cells sorted from blood. The chain is built from TRBV2 and TRBJ2-3; D uncertain. The TCR was taken from a man aged 18 to 30 in good health. CDR3 DNA sequence: TGTGCCAGTGCCCCTTGGGGTACGCAGTATTTT. This sequence encodes CASAPWGTQYF.